The 30 T cell receptor beta chains reported below all come from one sample, sequenced in a study of cytomegalovirus exposure and HLA in healthy donors. Primers for the PCR totalled 60 Vbeta and 13 Jbeta. The assay was immunoSEQ multiplex PCR, and TCRdb's table has in-frame clones only and misses some. The table lists under 200,000 clones, 75% to 90% of them singletons. What was sequenced was PBMCs. The source of these receptors is a human donor in good health.

The chain is built from TRBV4-3 and TRBJ2-7; D possibly corresponds to TRBD2 (5 bases). V was trimmed by 0 bases and J by 0 bases, leaving 9 bases between them. Germline CDR1 is LGHNA and CDR2 is YSLEER. The CDR3 has 15 amino acids. For the CDR3, the DNA is TGCGCCAGCAGCCAAGAGAGGGAGATCTCCTACGAGCAGTACTTC. Its translation is CASSQEREISYEQYF.

The table lists this clone with a few counts. This sequence joins TRBV5-1 and TRBJ2-5; 11 nucleotides agree with TRBD1. This CDR3 is built from 15 residues. V was clipped by 0 bases and J by 7 bases; unmatched bases: 5. The germline V gene encodes CDR1 SGHRS and CDR2 YFSETQ. Written as DNA, the CDR3 is TGCGCCAGCAGCTTGGTCGGGACAGGGGGGAGGACCCAGTACTTC. Translating gives CASSLVGTGGRTQYF. Together with reference TRBV5-1 and TRBJ2-5, the CDR3 gives the full variable domain: KAGVTQTPRYLIKTRGQQVTLSCSPISGHRSVSWYQQTPGQGLQFLFEYFSETQRNKGNFPGRFSGRQFSNSRSEMNVSTLELGDSALYLCASSLVGTGGRTQYFGPGTRLLVL.

The J gene is TRBJ2-7, the V gene TRBV11-2; 10 bases are a match to TRBD1. V was clipped by 0 bases and J by 3 bases; unmatched bases: 11. This CDR3 contains 18 residues. The V gene's germline CDR1 is SGHAT and CDR2 FQNNGV. The CDR3 sequence is CASSLDPWTGGGDYEQYF. In DNA, the CDR3 is TGTGCCAGCAGCTTAGACCCATGGACAGGGGGAGGTGACTACGAGCAGTACTTC. The full variable domain, with the rest looked up from reference TRBV11-2 and TRBJ2-7, is EAGVAQSPRYKIIEKRQSVAFWCNPISGHATLYWYQQILGQGPKLLIQFQNNGVVDDSQLPKDRFSAERLKGVDSTLKIQPAKLEDSAVYLCASSLDPWTGGGDYEQYFGPGTRLTVT.

This chain connects TRBV11-3 to TRBJ2-7; D is uncertain. The V end was cut by 1 base, the J end by 6 bases, with 13 bases between. Per the germline V gene, CDR1 is SGHNT and CDR2 is YENEEA. This CDR3 contains 14 residues. CDR3 in DNA: TGTGCCAGCAGCTTAGCCCCACAGAGCCCCGAGCAGTACTTC. It specifies CASSLAPQSPEQYF.

This rearrangement joins TRBV2 to TRBJ1-5, with D perhaps TRBD1 (5 bases). The germline CDR1 and CDR2 sequences are SNHLY and FYNNEI. The V end lost 8 bases, the J end lost 5 bases, and 13 bases lay between the germline ends. The CDR3 has 13 amino acids. The CDR3 DNA reads as TGTGCCAGCCGGCAGGGAGGGGATCAGCCCCAGCATTTT. It translates to CASRQGGDQPQHF.

This clone was seen more than once but under ten times. The chain combines TRBV6-6 with TRBJ1-5; D ambiguous. CDR3 length: 14 amino acids. Germline values: CDR1 MNHNY, CDR2 SVGAGI (reference sequence). V was pared by 2 bases and J by 7 bases, with 12 bases between. CDR3 bases: TGTGCCAGCAGTTACCCGGGGTCAGAGCAGCCCCAGCATTTT. Its translation is CASSYPGSEQPQHF.

The chain recombines TRBV9 with TRBJ2-2, with a tentative D call TRBD1 (6 bases). The CDR3 is made up of 15 amino acids. V lost 0 bases and J 4 bases, leaving 10 bases between the germline ends. Germline lookup yields CDR1 SGDLS and CDR2 YYNGEE. The CDR3 region has the DNA TGTGCCAGCAGCGTAGGGGGGCCGGTCACCGGGGAGCTGTTTTTT. It is translated as CASSVGGPVTGELFF.

The V call is TRBV7-9, the J call TRBJ1-4, with 7 bases lining up with TRBD1. Trimming at V came to 6 bases and at J to 8 bases, leaving 9 bases not matched to a gene. This CDR3 region has 14 residues. Germline assignment: CDR1 SEHNR and CDR2 FQNEAQ (reference sequence). CDR3 in amino acids: CASRADREGEKLFF. The CDR3 nucleotides read TGTGCCAGCAGGGCCGACAGGGAAGGCGAAAAACTGTTTTTT.

The chain recombines TRBV13 with TRBJ2-3; 7 bases fit TRBD1. The J segment lost 5 bases and the V segment lost 0 bases, leaving 5 bases of the junction unmatched. The germline V gene encodes CDR1 PRHDT and CDR2 FYEKMQ (reference sequence). This CDR3 region has 15 residues. CDR3 sequence (DNA): TGTGCCAGCAGCTTAGGAGACAGGGTTGGAGATACGCAGTATTTT. Translated, it gives CASSLGDRVGDTQYF. Using reference TRBV13 and TRBJ2-3 for the parts outside the CDR3, the full variable domain is AAGVIQSPRHLIKEKRETATLKCYPIPRHDTVYWYQQGPGQDPQFLISFYEKMQSDKGSIPDRFSAQQFSDYHSELNMSSLELGDSALYFCASSLGDRVGDTQYFGPGTRLTVL.

V is TRBV29-1 and J is TRBJ2-1; perhaps TRBD1 as D (5 bases). This CDR3 comprises 14 residues. V was pared by 8 bases and J by 4 bases, with 18 bases between. Per germline, CDR1 SQVTM and CDR2 ANQGSEA. The CDR3 DNA follows: TGCAGCACCACTAAAGGGGCGCGTTACAATGAGCAGTTCTTC. Residues: CSTTKGARYNEQFF.

V gene TRBV2 combines with J gene TRBJ2-7; 11 bases match TRBD1. Trimming at V came to 7 bases and at J to 6 bases, leaving 5 bases not matched to a gene. CDR1 is SNHLY and CDR2 is FYNNEI in the germline V gene. This CDR3 is built from 13 residues. CDR3 protein: CASITGTGGEQYF. CDR3 in DNA: TGTGCCAGCATTACCGGGACAGGGGGCGAGCAGTACTTC.

This clone was seen a handful of times. Written as DNA, the CDR3 is TGTGCCAGCAGCTTAGCGCGGCCTCAGGGTGTGGCTGAAGCTTTCTTT. Its translation is CASSLARPQGVAEAFF. The rearrangement links TRBV7-9 to TRBJ1-1; TRBD1 might be the D (5 bases). Germline V gene lookup returns CDR1 SEHNR and CDR2 FQNEAQ (reference sequence). V lost 0 bases and J lost 6, with 17 bases in between. The CDR3 totals 16 residues.

The V gene is TRBV28, the J gene TRBJ2-3, with TRBD2 matching 8 bases. The CDR3 runs 15 residues. Trimming took 7 bases from V and 9 from J; bases not matched to a gene: 15. Germline lookup yields CDR1 MDHEN and CDR2 SYDVKM. The CDR3 protein is CASTLSGGKAATQYF. The DNA of the CDR3 is TGTGCCAGCACCCTCTCGGGAGGGAAGGCGGCGACGCAGTATTTT.

V usage is TRBV5-1 and J usage is TRBJ2-2, with D possibly TRBD1 on 6 matching bases. Germline V CDR1 and CDR2: SGHRS, YFSETQ. V was cut by 0 bases and J by 6 bases, with 15 bases left in between. This CDR3 comprises 16 residues. CDR3 sequence: CASSLEDSLVPGELFF. In DNA, the CDR3 is TGCGCCAGCAGCTTGGAGGACAGTCTGGTACCCGGGGAGCTGTTTTTT.

This clone was detected only a few times. J is TRBJ2-7 and V is TRBV6-5, with D maybe TRBD1 (6 bases). Germline V lookup: CDR1 MNHEY, CDR2 SVGAGI. V lost 0 bases and J lost 2, with 8 bases in between. The length of the CDR3 is 14 residues. As DNA, the CDR3 is TGTGCCAGCAGTTACTCGACAGGAACCTACGAGCAGTACTTC. Translated, it gives CASSYSTGTYEQYF.

This chain connects TRBV19 to TRBJ1-4, with D possibly matching TRBD1 (6 bases). Deletions cut 5 bases from V and 7 bases from J, with 17 bases between. The germline V gene has CDR1 LNHDA and CDR2 SQIVND (reference sequence). The CDR3 spans 15 residues. CDR3 nucleotides: TGTGCCAGTAGTGCACTACAGGGTAGAGGTGAAAAACTGTTTTTT. Amino acid sequence: CASSALQGRGEKLFF.

The chain carries TRBV4-3 and TRBJ2-4; TRBD1 matches 8 bases. The ends lost 1 base at V and 1 base at J; junction bases unmatched: 0. Germline CDR1 and CDR2: LGHNA and YSLEER. This CDR3 region has 15 residues. The CDR3 bases are TGCGCCAGCAGCCAAGGGACAGGGGCCAAAAACATTCAGTACTTC. Encoded protein: CASSQGTGAKNIQYF.

The chain uses TRBV6-1 and TRBJ1-5; tentatively, D is TRBD1 (5 bases). Trimming removed 0 bases at V and 6 bases at J, with 15 bases between. The CDR3 has 16 residues. CDR1 MNHNS and CDR2 SASEGT come from the germline V gene. Written as DNA, the CDR3 is TGTGCCAGCAGTGAAGCGCTCGGCAGGGTCACTCAGCCCCAGCATTTT. As protein: CASSEALGRVTQPQHF.

This chain links TRBV11-2 with TRBJ2-7; D is possibly TRBD2 (6 bases). Deletions cut 1 base from V and 8 bases from J, with 18 bases between. Germline-derived CDR1 and CDR2 are SGHAT and FQNNGV. CDR3 size: 15 residues. Here the CDR3 DNA reads TGTGCCAGCAGCTTAGGGTCACTAGCAGCAGGACAGCAGTACTTC. Protein product: CASSLGSLAAGQQYF. Drawing the rest from reference TRBV11-2 and TRBJ2-7, the complete variable domain is EAGVAQSPRYKIIEKRQSVAFWCNPISGHATLYWYQQILGQGPKLLIQFQNNGVVDDSQLPKDRFSAERLKGVDSTLKIQPAKLEDSAVYLCASSLGSLAAGQQYFGPGTRLTVT.

The J gene is TRBJ2-5, the V gene TRBV28; 7 bases fit TRBD1. This CDR3 is built from 19 residues. Germline trimming cut 5 bases from V and 2 bases from J; bases unmatched to any gene: 20. Germline CDR1 reads MDHEN; CDR2 reads SYDVKM. CDR3 residues: CASSADRDSYFRGQETQYF. CDR3 coding DNA: TGTGCCAGCAGTGCCGACCGGGACAGTTATTTTCGGGGTCAAGAGACCCAGTACTTC.

The chain employs TRBV2 and TRBJ1-2; 7 nucleotides match TRBD1. With V trimmed by 5 bases and J by 4 bases, 10 bases remained unmatched. Per germline, CDR1 SNHLY and CDR2 FYNNEI. The CDR3 runs to 15 residues. CDR3 in amino acids: CASSTRQGWVYGYTF. CDR3 nucleotides: TGTGCCAGCAGTACGAGACAGGGTTGGGTCTATGGCTACACCTTC. Based on the CDR3 plus reference TRBV2 and TRBJ1-2, the full variable domain is EPEVTQTPSHQVTQMGQEVILRCVPISNHLYFYWYRQILGQKVEFLVSFYNNEISEKSEIFDDQFSVERPDGSNFTLKIRSTKLEDSAMYFCASSTRQGWVYGYTFGSGTRLTVV.

The V call is TRBV29-1, the J call TRBJ1-1, with D uncertain. The CDR3 consists of 13 residues. CDR1 and CDR2 (germline): SQVTM, ANQGSEA. V was shortened by 6 bases and J by 0 bases, with 11 bases between the two germline ends. CDR3: CSVPGRVNTEAFF. Here the CDR3 DNA reads TGCAGCGTACCCGGGAGGGTGAACACTGAAGCTTTCTTT.

V and J are TRBV10-1 and TRBJ1-1, with D possibly being TRBD1 (5 bases). The germline gives CDR1 WNHNN, CDR2 SYGVQD (reference sequence). This CDR3 comprises 11 residues. The germline V and J ends were trimmed by 9 bases and 10 bases, with 15 bases remaining between them. The CDR3 loop reads CARSRQYRAFF. CDR3 DNA sequence: TGCGCCAGGTCCCGACAGTATCGAGCTTTCTTT.

The V call is TRBV10-1, the J call TRBJ1-1, with D possibly matching TRBD1 (5 bases). In germline, CDR1 is WNHNN, CDR2 SYGVQD (reference sequence). V was clipped by 4 bases and J by 10 bases, with 10 bases between them. The CDR3 totals 11 residues. The chain's CDR3 is CASSGRGTAFF. In DNA, the CDR3 is TGCGCCAGCAGTGGGAGGGGAACAGCTTTCTTT.

This clone was counted once. The genes are TRBV9 and TRBJ1-2, with D perhaps TRBD1 (5 bases). Germline V gene data show CDR1 as SGDLS and CDR2 as YYNGEE. Between the trimmed V and J ends, which lost 0 bases and 8 bases, there was a span of 11 bases. This CDR3 contains 13 residues. For the CDR3, the DNA is TGTGCCAGCAGCGTAGTATCCTCAGGGGGCTACACCTTC. Translating it yields CASSVVSSGGYTF.

This chain uses TRBV5-1 with TRBJ2-2, with TRBD1 identical over 9 bases. The CDR3 contains 18 residues. Trimming at V came to 1 base and at J to 2 bases, leaving 9 bases not matched to a gene. Germline assignment: CDR1 SGHRS and CDR2 YFSETQ. The CDR3 protein is CASSLNRRDRDNTGELFF. The CDR3 DNA is TGCGCCAGCAGCTTGAACCGCCGGGACAGGGACAACACCGGGGAGCTGTTTTTT.

This clone has just a few counts. The chain employs TRBV29-1 and TRBJ2-7, with 9 bases fitting TRBD2. This CDR3 has 12 residues. The V gene end was trimmed by 2 bases and the J gene end by 7 bases; junction bases not matched to a gene: 3. Germline loops: CDR1 SQVTM, CDR2 ANQGSEA. This CDR3 reads CSVELAGREQYF. In DNA form, the CDR3 reads TGCAGCGTTGAACTAGCGGGGAGAGAGCAGTACTTC.

In this sample, this clone turned up once. V is TRBV4-1 and J is TRBJ2-1, with 8 bases fitting TRBD2. The V gene end was trimmed by 3 bases and the J gene end by 5 bases; junction bases not matched to a gene: 12. Germline assignment: CDR1 MGHRA and CDR2 YSYEKL. The CDR3 totals 17 residues. The chain's CDR3 is CASSQKALAGKNNEQFF. The CDR3 coding sequence is TGCGCCAGCAGCCAGAAAGCTTTAGCGGGGAAAAACAATGAGCAGTTCTTC.

The chain joins TRBV11-3 to TRBJ1-2; D not resolved. The V and J ends lost 4 bases and 2 bases respectively, with 17 bases between them. From germline, CDR1 is SGHNT and CDR2 YENEEA. CDR3 length equals 16 residues. For the CDR3, the DNA is TGTGCCAGCAGCTGGCGGTTATGGAGACCCAACTATGGCTACACCTTC. Protein sequence: CASSWRLWRPNYGYTF.

The chain recombines TRBV9 with TRBJ1-1; possible D gene TRBD1, 6 bases. Trimming stripped 0 bases from V and 10 bases from J, with 16 bases between. Per the germline V gene, CDR1 is SGDLS and CDR2 is YYNGEE. CDR3 size: 14 residues. The CDR3 spells CASSVVGNAGAAFF. CDR3 coding DNA: TGTGCCAGCAGCGTAGTCGGTAATGCGGGGGCAGCTTTCTTT. The variable domain in full, with the rest retrieved from reference TRBV9 and TRBJ1-1, is DSGVTQTPKHLITATGQRVTLRCSPRSGDLSVYWYQQSLDQGLQFLIQYYNGEERAKGNILERFSAQQFPDLHSELNLSSLELGDSALYFCASSVVGNAGAAFFGQGTRLTVV.